This T cell receptor beta chain stems from a study of T cells in Graves' hyperthyroidism and ophthalmopathy. This clonotype was picked up a small number of times. Its specificity is not known. Reasons for excluding patients were uncontrolled infection, other autoimmune disease, pregnancy or lactation. More than 9.5 ml fresh peripheral blood yielded the PBMCs. The germline CDR1 and CDR2 sequences are SGHTA and FQGTGA. Trimming cost V 2 bases and J 6 bases; bases outside gene matches: 5. The CDR3 totals 15 residues. RNA transcripts provided the source from which TCR beta CDR3 regions were amplified. HTBI primers were employed in a first-round RT-PCR of the TCR CDR3. MiXCR, applied by TCRdb to the multiplex PCR reads, yields one record per CDR3 protein. The sample consists of 300,000 to 500,000 distinct CDR3 sequences, roughly an eighth of them appearing once. Study-wide results and limits: The model made its ophthalmopathy prediction, and onset followed a median around 6.9 months later.

The receptor comes from a man aged 45 to 65 with Graves' ophthalmopathy. V gene TRBV7-3 combines with J gene TRBJ2-1; 9 nucleotides agree with TRBD2. Input material: blood. The CDR3 here is CASSLVSGSGNEQFF. The DNA of the CDR3 is TGTGCCAGCAGCTTAGTTAGCGGGAGCGGCAATGAGCAGTTCTTC. The full variable domain, rest sourced from reference TRBV7-3 and TRBJ2-1, is GAGVSQTPSNKVTEKGKYVELRCDPISGHTALYWYRQSLGQGPEFLIYFQGTGAADDSGLPNDRFFAVRPEGSVSTLKIQRTERGDSAVYLCASSLVSGSGNEQFFGPGTRLTVL.